This TCR beta chain appears in the sequencing data of a study of a mutant IDH1 vaccine in newly diagnosed glioma. Study summary: Patients were pretreated with radiotherapy, temozolomide, or both, mostly both.

The sample's time point: baseline, week 1 (first vaccination visit). Treatment defined: pre-vaccination baseline after standard-of-care therapy. Astrocytomas that were new, WHO grade 3 or 4, IDH1-mutant and ATRX-lost were present in the donors. Germline-derived CDR1 and CDR2 are SGHAT and FQNNGV. V was clipped by 4 bases and J by 0 bases; unmatched bases: 5. There are 15 residues in the CDR3. Details on this clone: Its antigen is unidentified.

Only in-frame clones appear in the TCRdb table, and some are missing; sequencing was by immunoSEQ multiplex PCR. There are roughly 41,000 clones in the sample; roughly 80% occur only once, and approximately 9% lies in the top ten. Study findings and constraints: Researchers report vaccine-induced immune responses in more than 90% of patients.

This sequence joins TRBV11-2 and TRBJ2-7; 8 positions agree with TRBD1. This TCR came from a man in his forties with glioma. Some clones in this sample may be carry-over from other donors' samples. Sequenced material: PBMCs, taken from a glioma patient treated with radiotherapy, temozolomide or both. Here the CDR3 DNA reads TGTGCCAGCAGCTCCTTGACAGGGGTCTCCTACGAGCAGTACTTC. This sequence encodes CASSSLTGVSYEQYF.